This T cell receptor (beta chain) appears in the sequencing data of a study of CD8+CD57+ T cells in acquired aplastic anemia (dated by TCRdb to 2016 to 2019). For the wider study: Extracted DNA from sorted CD4+ and CD8+ cells averaged approximately 3 ug, ranging from about 0.17 to 30 ug. CD8+CD57+ expansion was defined as a frequency above the mean frequency observed in healthy subjects. General conclusions and limits of the study: Around 31 CD8+ CDR3 sequences were shared between patients and controls but appeared highly expressed in patients and within their immunodominant clones. CD8+ Simpson's diversity did not differ significantly between patients and healthy controls (P=0.060).

The patients picked for sequencing were ones in whom flow cytometry had shown an expansion of CD8+CD57+ cells. All patients had severe acquired aplastic anemia diagnosed by International Study of Aplastic Anemia and Agranulocytosis and Camitta criteria. No therapy had been received by the patients at the time of blood sampling. TCR repertoires of sorted CD4+ and CD8+ blood T cells from severe aplastic anemia patients and healthy subjects were deep-sequenced in the study. In the USA, patient enrollment took place under clinicaltrials.gov protocols 00001620, 01623167, 00001397, 00071045, 00081523 and 00961064. Ficoll-Paque density gradient centrifugation was used to isolate peripheral blood mononuclear cells. Before DNA was extracted, CD4+ and CD8+ T cells were sorted using either FACS or magnetic beads. V was cut back by 0 bases and J by 4 bases, leaving a gap of 6 bases between them. Including the terminal cysteine and phenylalanine, the CDR3 comprises 12 residues. The DNA shown is the 36-base CDR3, in frame from base 1. As encoded in the germline V gene (reference sequence), CDR1 is DFQATT while CDR2 is SNEGSKA.

With regard to this clonotype: Its cognate antigen has yet to be identified. Base qualities are missing; no much larger clone stands one base away.

TCR beta VDJ combination and CDR3 sequence profiling used genomic DNA as the template. An Illumina HiSeq 2000 was the platform used for TCR repertoire sequencing. Per the original workflow: TRBV/TRBJ rearrangement plots, CDR3 size and DJ length profiles, and Simpson's diversity index were used to assess repertoires. The immunodominant clone was defined as the most abundant DNA sequence in deep sequencing data. CDR3 amino acid sequences were screened for sharing across subjects and compared with published repertoires and the VDJdb database. Using fastp at Q25 and MiXCR, TCRdb reprocessed the public reads and kept productive beta chains. Merged by CDR3 protein, the rows form single entries marked with the most common genes and DNA. The V and J calls were not made by the authors but by TCRdb's processing. The table for this sample lists over 150,000 distinct CDR3 sequences; about half of them were counted only once. The biggest ten clones account for 10% to 15% of the sample.

What was sequenced was sorted CD4+, CD8+, or CD8+CD57+ T cells (not recorded which) from PBMCs. This chain joins TRBV20-1 to TRBJ2-5, with the D gene not clear enough to name. The clonotype was recovered from a human donor with aplastic anemia. CDR3 loop: CSARETGETQYF. The bases read TGCAGTGCTAGAGAGACCGGAGAGACCCAGTACTTC.